This is a list of T cell receptor beta chains from one sample in a study of blood T cells in healthy people across ages. MiXCR, run by TCRdb on the 5' RACE reads, gives a single entry per CDR3 protein. The table has hundreds of thousands of distinct CDR3 sequences, roughly 34% seen once. Input material: blood. The receptors were sampled from a young man in good health. CDR3s include the opening cysteine and the closing phenylalanine or tryptophan. A D gene is named only where the DNA matches it firmly. Part of the rows lack a size; the others show once, few, many or a class for expanded clones.

J gene,CDR3 length,D gene,clone size,V gene,CDR3 DNA,CDR3 protein
TRBJ2-3,14,.,few,TRBV20-1,TGCAGTGCTCCCTTGAGGGGGTCGGCAGATACGCAGTATTTT,CSAPLRGSADTQYF
TRBJ1-5,16,.,few,TRBV7-8,TGTGCCAGCAGCTTAGGGGCGAGGGGGGGCAATCAGCCCCAGCATTTT,CASSLGARGGNQPQHF
TRBJ2-5,18,TRBD2,.,TRBV7-2,TGTGCCAGCAGCCGGAAGACTAGCGGGGGGTCTAAACAAGAGACCCAGTACTTC,CASSRKTSGGSKQETQYF
TRBJ2-3,16,TRBD2,many,TRBV5-5,TGTGCCAGCAGCTTCCCCCCGCGGGAGAGCACAGATACGCAGTATTTT,CASSFPPRESTDTQYF
TRBJ2-5,16,.,.,TRBV2,TGTGCCAGCAGTGGGTTTCTGGCGGGGGCTGGAGAGACCCAGTACTTC,CASSGFLAGAGETQYF
TRBJ2-1,16,TRBD2,.,TRBV7-2,TGTGCCAGCAGCTCGACGGGACTAGCGGGGGGCCGGGAGCAGTTCTTC,CASSSTGLAGGREQFF
TRBJ1-2,14,.,.,TRBV20-1,TGCAGTGCTAGTAGGGATCGGGGCTACTATGGCTACACCTTC,CSASRDRGYYGYTF
TRBJ2-6,18,TRBD1,few,TRBV10-3,TGTGCCATCAGTGAGCACGGACAGGCCCTCTCTGGGGCCAACGTCCTGACTTTC,CAISEHGQALSGANVLTF
TRBJ2-1,14,.,many,TRBV20-1,TGCAGTGCTAGAAACATCAGCTCCTACAATGAGCAGTTCTTC,CSARNISSYNEQFF
TRBJ2-7,12,TRBD1,few,TRBV7-9,TGTGCCAGCAGCTTTAATAATGACAGGGAGTACTTC,CASSFNNDREYF
TRBJ2-5,15,.,.,TRBV5-1,TGCGCCAGCAGCTTCGACAACGGCGCTACAGAGACCCAGTACTTC,CASSFDNGATETQYF
TRBJ1-1,14,.,.,TRBV4-1,TGCGCCAGCAGCCAAGACCCTTGGGGCACTAAAGCTTTCTTT,CASSQDPWGTKAFF
TRBJ1-6,15,TRBD1,many,TRBV27,TGTGCCAGCAGTCCCGGGACAGTCTATAATTCACCCCTCCACTTT,CASSPGTVYNSPLHF
TRBJ1-2,13,.,few,TRBV28,TGTGCCAGCACCGACGAGGGAGAAAGCGGCTACACCTTC,CASTDEGESGYTF
TRBJ2-1,18,TRBD2,.,TRBV6-1,TGTGCCAGCAGCTCAATATATCCGGGACTAGCGGGTTCCAATGAGCAGTTCTTC,CASSSIYPGLAGSNEQFF
TRBJ1-1,15,TRBD1,few,TRBV6-5,TGTGCCAGCAGGAAACAGGGGGCGAGGAGCACTGAAGCTTTCTTT,CASRKQGARSTEAFF
TRBJ2-7,16,.,.,TRBV6-6,TGTGCCAGCAGTTACTCGAACCGGATGGGTCTGGGGGAGCAGTACTTC,CASSYSNRMGLGEQYF
TRBJ1-6,16,.,.,TRBV20-1,TGCAGTGCTAGAGAAAGTCAGGGATCCCATAATTCACCCCTCCACTTT,CSARESQGSHNSPLHF
TRBJ2-3,15,.,.,TRBV6-6,TGTGCCAGCAGGAGGCCCAGGGGAACCACAGGTACGCAGTATTTT,CASRRPRGTTGTQYF
TRBJ2-3,14,TRBD1,.,TRBV12-3/TRBV12-4,TGTGCCAGCAGTTTATCCGGGACAGGGAATACGCAGTATTTT,CASSLSGTGNTQYF
TRBJ2-7,12,.,few,TRBV6-1,TGTGCCAGCAGCAGACGAGTCTACGAGCAGTACTTC,CASSRRVYEQYF
TRBJ2-1,15,.,.,TRBV7-9,TGTGCCAGCAGCTTACAGGGTTTAGGGTACAATGAGCAGTTCTTC,CASSLQGLGYNEQFF
TRBJ2-5,13,TRBD1,.,TRBV29-1,TGCAGCCTGGGGGACAGTGCGTCCTACGAACAGTACTTC,CSLGDSASYEQYF
TRBJ2-3,15,TRBD2,many,TRBV9,TGTGCCAGCAGCTTCAGGGAGGGGCAGGCAGATACGCAGTATTTT,CASSFREGQADTQYF
TRBJ1-4,14,.,.,TRBV5-5,TGTGCCAGCAGCGTCGACCCCGCTAATGAAAAACTGTTTTTT,CASSVDPANEKLFF
TRBJ2-3,16,TRBD2,.,TRBV5-1,TGCGCCAGCAGCTTGGCCTTTAGCGGGGGGGCAGATACGCAGTATTTT,CASSLAFSGGADTQYF
TRBJ1-1,16,TRBD1,.,TRBV4-1,TGCGCCAGCAGACTACGGCTAGGGGGCTGGAACACTGAAGCTTTCTTT,CASRLRLGGWNTEAFF
TRBJ2-3,13,.,many,TRBV29-1,TGCAGCGTTGAAGTATCGGCCACAAATACGCAGTATTTT,CSVEVSATNTQYF
TRBJ1-3,17,TRBD1,once,TRBV4-3,TGCGCCAGCAGCCAAGAGGGGACAGGGGGAAGTGAAGACACCATATATTTT,CASSQEGTGGSEDTIYF
TRBJ2-1,15,TRBD2,.,TRBV9,TGTGCCAGCAGCGTAGGTAGCGGGGCCTACAATGAGCAGTTCTTC,CASSVGSGAYNEQFF
TRBJ2-2,15,.,.,TRBV12-3/TRBV12-4,TGTGCCACCTCTACGTCTCAGTCGAACACCGGGGAGCTGTTTTTT,CATSTSQSNTGELFF
TRBJ1-1,15,.,few,TRBV4-3,TGCGCCAGCAGCCAGGGGTCACGGAAGAACACTGAAGCTTTCTTT,CASSQGSRKNTEAFF
TRBJ2-1,16,TRBD2,.,TRBV4-3,TGCGCCAGCAGCCAAAGTTGGCGGGGGGGGTTCAATGAGCAGTTCTTC,CASSQSWRGGFNEQFF
TRBJ1-1,13,.,.,TRBV15,TGTGCCACCAGCAGAGATGAGGCCACTGAAGCTTTCTTT,CATSRDEATEAFF
TRBJ2-7,13,.,.,TRBV18,TGTGCCAGCTCACGGGAGGAAGACGGCGAGCAGTACTTC,CASSREEDGEQYF
TRBJ2-7,13,.,few,TRBV12-3/TRBV12-4,TGTGCCAGCAGTCCGGGACTTTCAAATGAGCAGTACTTC,CASSPGLSNEQYF
TRBJ2-5,14,TRBD2,few,TRBV6-2/TRBV6-3,TGTGCCAGCAGTCCAGCGGGGTTCCGGGAGACCCAGTACTTC,CASSPAGFRETQYF
TRBJ2-1,16,TRBD2,few,TRBV6-2/TRBV6-3,TGTGCCAGCAGTTACGGTCCGGGAGGACCCTACAATGAGCAGTTCTTC,CASSYGPGGPYNEQFF
TRBJ1-2,18,.,once,TRBV14,TGTGCCAGCAGCCCAAATTCGTCGCAGTTTTCCACGTACTATGGCTACACCTTC,CASSPNSSQFSTYYGYTF
TRBJ2-3,15,TRBD2,few,TRBV9,TGTGCCAGCAGCGTTCCGGGGGGGATGATAGATACGCAGTATTTT,CASSVPGGMIDTQYF
TRBJ2-1,12,.,.,TRBV14,TGTGCCAGTAGCCAAGTTTTGGGACCGCAGTTCTTC,CASSQVLGPQFF
TRBJ2-1,14,.,few,TRBV29-1,TGCAGCGTTGAAGATTGGCGGATCCAAGAGACCCAGTTCTTC,CSVEDWRIQETQFF
TRBJ1-6,12,.,few,TRBV2,TGTGCCAGCAGGGTTTATAATTCACCCCTCCACTTT,CASRVYNSPLHF
TRBJ2-3,15,.,many,TRBV9,TGTGCCAGCAGCGCCCGGTCTGGGTCGACAGATACGCAGTATTTT,CASSARSGSTDTQYF
TRBJ2-7,14,TRBD1,.,TRBV3-1,TGTGCCAGCTCCGAGACAGGGTACACCTACGAGCAGTACTTC,CASSETGYTYEQYF
TRBJ2-1,16,TRBD2,few,TRBV5-5,TGTGCCAGCAGCTCCCAGGGCTCGGGGGGGAGCAATGAGCAGTTCTTC,CASSSQGSGGSNEQFF
TRBJ1-2,13,.,few,TRBV30,TGTGCCTGGAGTCGACAGACGAACTATGGCTACACCTTC,CAWSRQTNYGYTF
TRBJ2-3,16,.,.,TRBV15,TGTGCCACCAGCAGGAGGGGACGGGCGAGCACAGATACGCAGTATTTT,CATSRRGRASTDTQYF
TRBJ2-3,12,.,many,TRBV20-1,TGCAGTGCTAGTACAGGTTCTAATACGCAGTATTTT,CSASTGSNTQYF
TRBJ1-5,14,.,.,TRBV7-2,TGTGCCAGCAGCCGCGGGGGTAGCAATCAGCCCCAGCATTTT,CASSRGGSNQPQHF
TRBJ2-5,17,.,.,TRBV30,TGTGCCTGGCCCCACGCCAGTTGGCAGTTTTTTTCGGAGACCCAGTACTTC,CAWPHASWQFFSETQYF
TRBJ1-1,13,.,few,TRBV15,TGTGCCACCAGCAGAGGATCGGGAATTGAAGCTTTCTTT,CATSRGSGIEAFF
TRBJ2-7,15,TRBD1,.,TRBV12-3/TRBV12-4,TGTGCCAGCTTCGACCGGACAGGGCATAGGGACGAGCAGTACTTC,CASFDRTGHRDEQYF
TRBJ2-7,13,.,many,TRBV12-3/TRBV12-4,TGTGCCAGCAGTTTATACAAAGGGCACGAGCAGTACTTC,CASSLYKGHEQYF
TRBJ1-2,13,TRBD1,.,TRBV10-3,TGTGCCATCAGTGAGAGGACAGGGCTTGGCTACACCTTC,CAISERTGLGYTF
TRBJ2-3,13,.,.,TRBV27,TGTGCCAGCAGTCCCGAGGGGGGAGATACGCAGTATTTT,CASSPEGGDTQYF
TRBJ2-2,16,.,.,TRBV24-1,TGTGCCACCAGTGATTCGACAGGTGAACTTGCCGGGGAGCTGTTTTTT,CATSDSTGELAGELFF